The table lists the clone carrying this TCR beta chain with many counts. In germline, CDR1 is KGHSH, CDR2 LQKENI. Trimming stripped 3 bases from V and 0 bases from J, with 11 bases between. The CDR3 consists of 15 residues. These data belong to a study of read filtering for tumor transcriptome and immune sequencing. Turning to the study itself: R-ISS stage counts were eight or nine for I, 15 to 20 for II, six or seven for III.

This library used approximately 390 ng RNA and molecular barcoded adaptors spanning alpha/delta and beta/gamma chains. Via MiXCR, TCRdb re-called the reads, giving one row per CDR3 protein. Among around 35,000 distinct CDR3 sequences listed, around 15% were seen once. J is TRBJ1-1 and V is TRBV18, with D possibly TRBD1 on 5 matching bases. Specimen: a population of CD138-negative cells sorted from bone marrow. The sequence derives from a donor aged 40 or older with multiple myeloma. CDR3 in amino acids: CASSPATAMNTEAFF. DNA for the CDR3: TGTGCCAGCTCACCCGCGACAGCCATGAACACTGAAGCTTTCTTT.